This T cell receptor (beta chain) derives from a study of cytomegalovirus exposure and HLA in healthy donors (dated by TCRdb to about 2017). Background on the whole study: An earlier analysis of roughly 630 of the donors reported about 250 Gb of sequence data and some 120 million unique TCR beta sequences from approximately 180 million T cells. Typing coverage varied by locus: roughly 620-640 donors for A, B, C, DRB1 and DQB1; more than 500 for DQA1; more than 600 for DPA1; 450 to 480 for DPB1. An earlier analysis of a few hundred of the donors applied high-throughput TCR beta sequencing to assess whether each TCR beta V gene segment acted as functional or pseudogenic. Among over 350 genotyped donors of the cohort, an average of about 240,000 unique TCR beta nucleotide sequences were sequenced per donor, roughly a sixth of them non-productive. Of the approximately 400 genotyped donors, roughly 80% were placed in the genetic ancestry cluster associated with self-reported Caucasian donors. Both class I and class II loci were covered by HLA typing, at four-digit resolution. Donor age, sex, ethnicity and CMV serostatus were compiled together with the repertoire data. In the later analysis, no new phenotypic data were used to find candidate immune exposures; instead, reliance was placed on TCR beta sequences and their occurrence across donors. High-throughput TCR immunosequencing, statistical association of individual TCRs with disease status, and machine learning were combined to predict cytomegalovirus infection status. Roughly five DR-DQ haplotypes were handled as single units for association and clustering because linkage in the cohort was strong. The aim of the study was to test whether cataloging public T cell receptors could identify signatures of past pathogen exposure. Every repertoire in the discovery cohort had been generated on one and the same sequencing platform. An early release covering 550 to 650 HLA-typed donors comprised approximately 290 gigabases of sequencing data and about 90 million unique TCR sequences. A separate validation cohort of 90 to 150 different subjects was used in addition to the roughly 700-subject first cohort. To study patterns of TCR occurrence, a later analysis re-analyzed previously published TCR beta repertoires from 600 to 750 donors and added high-resolution HLA genotyping. Using immunosequencing, the study profiled T cell repertoires from about 610 subjects and related those repertoires to cytomegalovirus serostatus. In a later genetic analysis, genome-wide SNP genotypes for about 55% of the 666 donors were used, and that subset was treated as a discovery cohort.

A word on this clone: It lacks a known antigen. No quality values exist for individual bases; no much larger clone is one base distant.

Library generation was performed with the immunoSEQ multiplex PCR assay. A mixture of 60 forward primers for TCR Vbeta segments and 13 reverse primers for TCR Jbeta segments was used in the multiplex PCR. A multiplex PCR assay on genomic DNA amplified the CDR3 region of rearranged TCR beta genes. The amplified TCR beta libraries were sequenced on the Illumina HiSeq System as 87-base-pair reads. From the authors' description of their analysis: A later analysis tallied 75 million to 95 million unique TCR beta chains across the 550 to 850 repertoires, and roughly 11 million of those chains were shared by two or more donors. Raw reads were error-corrected and collapsed into unique sequences with a nearest-neighbor algorithm that merged closely related sequences to remove PCR and sequencing errors. To assign V, D and J gene segments, CDR3 sequences were aligned to IMGT reference sequences. Each retained sequence needed at least a six-nucleotide match to both a V gene segment and a J gene segment. A rearrangement was called productive if the CDR3 had no stop codons and remained in frame with V and J, and every other rearrangement was called non-productive. CDR3 was defined according to IMGT convention as the region running from the second conserved V-encoded cysteine to the conserved J-encoded phenylalanine. Sequences without an unambiguous match to a single V gene segment were excluded from the earlier analysis of a few hundred of the donors. In an earlier analysis of some 590 of the donors, V segments were called functional above 56.7% productive rearrangements and were called segregating when the between-donor standard deviation exceeded 5%. To diagnose cytomegalovirus status from the catalog of TCR beta chain sequences, a statistical classification framework was built. In a later analysis, TCR nucleotide sequences were compared against IMGT/GENE-DB human TR gene sequences so that V and J genes could be assigned. In a later analysis, CDR3 sequences and most-parsimonious VDJ recombination scenarios were assigned using the TCRdist pipeline. In a later analysis, each TCR beta chain was defined by its CDR3 amino acid sequence together with its V-gene family, and reads without a unique V-gene family were excluded. To address suspected cross-contamination and a sequencing artifact, a later analysis removed under 600 highly shared, low-generation-probability nucleotide sequences. In a later analysis, a clonal expansion index for each public chain was calculated from normalized within-repertoire ranks of inferred template counts. In a later analysis, generation probabilities were computed using a VDJ recombination model fitted to out-of-frame rearrangements, and the results were checked against IGoR. A later analysis scored TCR-TCR, TCR-HLA and TCR-CMV co-occurrence with hypergeometric tests, applying a repertoire-size bias correction to TCR pairs. A later analysis estimated false discovery rates by permuting HLA or CMV assignments 20 times. A later analysis grouped co-occurring TCRs with DBSCAN, adding TCRdist sequence similarity when clustering within HLA-allele-positive subsets. For co-occurrence clustering, repertoires with fewer than 30,000 or more than 120,000 public chains were excluded, along with five repertoires with anomalous nucleotide sharing. TCRdb's version of the immuneACCESS table is confined to in-frame rearrangements and falls short of the full clone set. An unresolved V gene accounts for under half of the shortfall where checked; the remainder is of unknown origin. V and J calls and clone size are those listed in that table; D and trimming were worked out from the DNA. Present in this sample are 150,000 to 200,000 clones, around 80% of which were seen just once. The ten biggest clones cover around 1.4% of the sample.

The cohort was made up of 500 to 800 healthy bone marrow donors. Cohort members were all nominally healthy when sampled, although unrecorded immune exposures were likely present. The donor tested CMV seropositive and was one of the 289 seropositive cohort members. A peripheral blood sample was collected from each donor, and TCR beta sequencing was performed on peripheral blood mononuclear cells. The Qiagen DNeasy Blood Extraction Kit was used to extract genomic DNA from the blood cell samples. General study outcomes and caveats: Linkage disequilibrium might explain the correlated functional status among segregating V segments, but an unknown experimental factor could not be excluded. The classifier was reported to diagnose cytomegalovirus status with high specificity and sensitivity in both the original and validation cohorts. Assigning TCR associations to individual alleles was difficult when HLA alleles, especially DR and DQ, strongly co-occurred. In a later analysis, several top co-occurrence clusters were reported to appear linked to parvovirus B19, influenza, CMV and Epstein-Barr virus. Broadly in line with IMGT annotations, most TCR beta V segments showed up in productive rearrangements about 90% or about 30% of the time in an earlier analysis of around 600 of the donors. Over 15 rarely observed V segments, including chromosome 9 orphons, were excluded from the earlier analysis of some 590 of the donors because counts were too low. A cluster of highly shared sequence variants was judged likely to represent a technical artifact of the sequencing pipeline. A further reported finding was that TCR beta sequences accurately predicted the HLA-A and HLA-B alleles for most subjects in the first cohort. According to a later genetic analysis, donors in an Asian-associated ancestry cluster had fewer N-insertions in productive TCRs than the approximately 610-donor mean. According to a later analysis, TCR association rates differed among HLA loci, with DRB1 alleles showing the most associated TCRs and HLA-C alleles showing the fewest. A later genetic analysis associated a missense DCLRE1C variant with V-gene and J-gene trimming of TCR beta chains, and an independent cohort replicated the association. In a later analysis, 16,951 TCR beta sequences were associated with specific HLA alleles at a false discovery rate of 0.05. In a later analysis, HLA-associated TCR beta chains were found to be more clonally expanded and to have lower generation probabilities than equally common non-associated chains. In a later analysis, most CMV-associated TCR beta chains were found to appear HLA-restricted, with HLA associations seemingly driven largely by CMV exposure. Presence/absence analyses assumed roughly uniform sequencing depth across donors, an assumption that may not hold. A few of the identified cytomegalovirus-associated TCR beta chains were confirmed in vitro to be specific for cytomegalovirus antigens. The 87-base-pair reads could not distinguish some IMGT-functional V segments, including TRBV6-2 and TRBV6-3, so those segments were excluded. The study gave a list of about 160 TCR beta chains associated with cytomegalovirus. Only TCR beta chains were sequenced in this cohort, and the absence of alpha or paired-chain data limited detectable features. Most TCR sequences were seen in very few donors, while some public TCRs were found in many individuals. For the cohort, immune exposure information was limited to CMV serostatus. HLA typing was unavailable for some donors at each locus, so association tests used only the typed subset. According to the authors, the approach could potentially be generalized to other disease states and immunological phenotypes.

CDR3 length: 14 amino acids, cysteine to phenylalanine. Only the CDR3 region is kept as DNA, spanning 42 bases read in frame from base 1. The V and J ends are trimmed by 6 bases and 1 base, leaving 12 bases between them. CDR1 and CDR2, looked up from the germline V gene, are KGHSH and LQKENI. The clonotype comes from a girl aged 5 to 17 in good health and CMV-seropositive. This sequence uses TRBV18 and TRBJ1-1; TRBD1 might be the D gene, on 5 matching bases. Sequenced input: PBMCs. The nucleotide sequence reads as follows: TGTGCCAGCTCGCTACAGGAGTGGAACACTGAAGCTTTCTTT. This translates into CASSLQEWNTEAFF.